The 21 T cell receptor beta chains presented below share a single source sample, sequenced in a study of beta chain features in type 1 diabetes. Points from the study as a whole: Across all four CD4+ subsets, people with type 1 diabetes showed modestly shorter TCRB CDR3s.

Their antigens are not known. Every isolated RNA sample was fully reverse transcribed, so sequencing captured expressed TCRB transcripts. Measured with immunoSEQ multiplex PCR; TCRdb has only the in-frame clones, and not every one. The sample lists more than 250,000 clones, roughly 24% seen once, with roughly 0.011% in the top ten. Sequenced input: naive CD4+ T cells from blood. These receptors all come from a woman aged 25 to 39 with type 1 diabetes.

V and J are TRBV20-1 and TRBJ2-1, with D unclear. V lost 6 bases and J lost 9, with 9 bases in between. This CDR3 contains 10 residues. Germline V lookup: CDR1 DFQATT, CDR2 SNEGSKA (reference sequence). The CDR3 reads CSAARSEQFF. The CDR3 DNA reads as TGCAGTGCGGCAAGGAGTGAGCAGTTCTTC.

Only a few counts were recorded for this clone. Other nucleotide sequences from this sample produce the same CDR3. The chain couples TRBV19 to TRBJ2-1; 8 bases map to TRBD2. Germline assignment: CDR1 LNHDA and CDR2 SQIVND (reference sequence). J was trimmed by 5 bases and V by 2 bases; bases with no gene match: 2. The CDR3 spans 14 residues. CDR3 nucleotide sequence: TGTGCCAGTAGTATAACGGGAGGGCACAATGAGCAGTTCTTC. Protein sequence: CASSITGGHNEQFF.

V is TRBV29-1 and J is TRBJ1-2; D is uncertain. The ends were cut back, 4 bases at V and 3 bases at J, with 15 bases in the middle. The CDR3 has 14 amino acids. Germline loops: CDR1 SQVTM, CDR2 ANQGSEA. CDR3: CSVVTPPGDYGYTF. CDR3 nucleotide sequence: TGCAGCGTTGTAACTCCTCCTGGTGACTATGGCTACACCTTC. The full variable domain, its missing parts supplied by reference TRBV29-1 and TRBJ1-2, is SAVISQKPSRDICQRGTSLTIQCQVDSQVTMMFWYRQQPGQSLTLIATANQGSEATYESGFVIDKFPISRPNLTFSTLTVSNMSPEDSSIYLCSVVTPPGDYGYTFGSGTRLTVV.

This clone was found a few times. V gene TRBV7-8 combines with J gene TRBJ2-4; 11 bases agree with TRBD2. V dropped 5 bases and J dropped 0; count of bases not matched to a gene: 6. Germline CDR1 reads SGHVS; CDR2 reads FQNEAQ. The CDR3 extends over 17 amino acids. CDR3 DNA sequence: TGTGCCAGCAGCCAGCCGGGACTAGCGGTAGCCAAAAACATTCAGTACTTC. This sequence encodes CASSQPGLAVAKNIQYF.

The rearrangement links TRBV5-1 to TRBJ2-7, with TRBD1 identical over 9 bases. The trim removed 10 bases at V and 7 bases at J, leaving 15 bases unmatched. CDR3 length: 14 residues. Germline CDR1 SGHRS, CDR2 YFSETQ. The CDR3 bases are TGCGCCTCCACCCTCGCACAGGGGGCCGAAGAGCAGTACTTC. As protein: CASTLAQGAEEQYF. Complete variable domain (other parts from reference TRBV5-1 and TRBJ2-7): KAGVTQTPRYLIKTRGQQVTLSCSPISGHRSVSWYQQTPGQGLQFLFEYFSETQRNKGNFPGRFSGRQFSNSRSEMNVSTLELGDSALYLCASTLAQGAEEQYFGPGTRLTVT.

This chain links TRBV4-1 with TRBJ2-3; D unresolved. Deletions cut 5 bases from V and 2 bases from J, with 8 bases between. The CDR3 consists of 13 residues. The germline CDR1 and CDR2 sequences are MGHRA and YSYEKL. CDR3 coding DNA: TGCGCCAGCAGCGATTACACCACAGATACGCAGTATTTT. This codes for CASSDYTTDTQYF.

This clone has more than one count but fewer than ten. This CDR3 is also generated by other DNA sequences in the sample. J is TRBJ2-1 and V is TRBV29-1; TRBD2 matches at 11 bases. The CDR3 totals 14 residues. V was pared by 6 bases and J by 3 bases, with 4 bases of the junction left unmatched. CDR1 and CDR2 from the germline V gene are SQVTM and ANQGSEA. This CDR3 reads CSVSGTSGYNEQFF. DNA for the CDR3: TGCAGCGTCTCCGGGACTAGCGGCTACAATGAGCAGTTCTTC.

This rearrangement joins TRBV9 to TRBJ2-1; 9 bases match TRBD2. Germline CDR1 reads SGDLS; CDR2 reads YYNGEE. Trimming removed 6 bases from V and 7 bases from J; junction bases left unmatched: 8. This CDR3 is 14 amino acids long. The CDR3 coding sequence is TGTGCCAGCAACCTAGCGGGAAGTAGGAATGAGCAGTTCTTC. Its protein is CASNLAGSRNEQFF.

The rearrangement uses TRBV30 and TRBJ1-2; 8 nucleotides match TRBD1. After removal of 0 bases from V and 10 bases from J, the junction contained 7 bases not matched to a gene. Germline V gene lookup returns CDR1 GTSNPN and CDR2 SVGIG (reference sequence). The CDR3 length is 13 residues. The CDR3 DNA sequence: TGTGCCTGGAGTGTACTGACAGGGGAGTCCTACACCTTC. This codes for CAWSVLTGESYTF.

The V gene is TRBV9, the J gene TRBJ2-2; a possible D gene is TRBD2 (6 bases). CDR1 is SGDLS and CDR2 is YYNGEE in the germline V gene. The CDR3 covers 15 residues. Trimming stripped 2 bases from V and 3 bases from J, with 11 bases between. CDR3 residues: CASSVRPSDTGELFF. CDR3 coding DNA: TGTGCCAGCAGCGTCCGCCCTAGCGACACCGGGGAGCTGTTTTTT. The full variable domain, its missing parts supplied by reference TRBV9 and TRBJ2-2, is DSGVTQTPKHLITATGQRVTLRCSPRSGDLSVYWYQQSLDQGLQFLIQYYNGEERAKGNILERFSAQQFPDLHSELNLSSLELGDSALYFCASSVRPSDTGELFFGEGSRLTVL.

The chain links TRBV7-9 to TRBJ2-1; D is uncertain. CDR1 is SEHNR and CDR2 is FQNEAQ in the germline V gene (reference sequence). This CDR3 is 16 amino acids long. The V end lost 0 bases, the J end lost 0 bases, and 9 bases lay between the germline ends. The CDR3 spells CASSLAYSSSYNEQFF. CDR3 bases: TGTGCCAGCAGCTTAGCGTACAGCAGCTCCTACAATGAGCAGTTCTTC.

This clone showed up just a few times. The sample has other DNA sequences that encode this CDR3 too. V is TRBV30 and J is TRBJ1-5; tentatively, D is TRBD1 (6 bases). Germline V gene data show CDR1 as GTSNPN and CDR2 as SVGIG (reference sequence). Trimming took off 1 base at V and 5 bases at J, with 9 bases between the two ends. The CDR3 is 13 amino acids. The DNA of the CDR3 is TGTGCCTGGAGTGCGGCAGGGGATCAGCCCCAGCATTTT. The encoded protein is CAWSAAGDQPQHF.

The CDR3 DNA reads TGCAGTGCCGGGACTAGTCGCGAGCAGTTCTTC. Translation gives CSAGTSREQFF. The chain has TRBV20-1 and TRBJ2-1, with 8 bases identical to TRBD2. Germline V gives CDR1 DFQATT, CDR2 SNEGSKA (reference sequence). The CDR3 has 11 amino acids. V shed 6 bases, J shed 10 bases, and the junction held 5 bases outside the gene matches.

This clone was counted between two and nine times. The chain couples TRBV9 to TRBJ1-2; 7 positions agree with TRBD1. Germline V gene data show CDR1 as SGDLS and CDR2 as YYNGEE. Trimming removed 0 bases from V and 4 bases from J; junction bases left unmatched: 6. The CDR3 loop spans 15 amino acids. The CDR3 bases are TGTGCCAGCAGCGTAGAAGGGGACAGACCCTATGGCTACACCTTC. Protein product: CASSVEGDRPYGYTF.

The J gene is TRBJ2-1, the V gene TRBV5-1; 9 bases map to TRBD2. With V trimmed by 5 bases and J by 8 bases, 23 bases remained unmatched. The CDR3 totals 19 residues. Germline CDR1 is SGHRS and CDR2 is YFSETQ. The CDR3 DNA follows: TGCGCCAGCAGTTCCGGACAGGTCTATGGCGGGAGGGCCGTTCATGAGCAGTTCTTC. It specifies CASSSGQVYGGRAVHEQFF.

The sample holds a few counts of this clone. The chain carries TRBV9 and TRBJ1-1, with D possibly TRBD1 on 5 matching bases. This CDR3 is built from 13 residues. The germline V gene has CDR1 SGDLS and CDR2 YYNGEE. Trimming removed 2 bases from V and 3 bases from J, with 8 bases in between. CDR3 DNA: TGTGCCAGCAGCGTTGCCAGGGACACTGAAGCTTTCTTT. Protein product: CASSVARDTEAFF.

This chain joins TRBV6-5 and TRBJ1-5; a weak D match, TRBD1 (6 bases). V was shortened by 8 bases and J by 2 bases, with 13 bases between the two germline ends. Germline-derived CDR1 and CDR2 are MNHEY and SVGAGI. CDR3 length: 14 residues. The CDR3: CASQQGGGNQPQHF. The CDR3 DNA follows: TGTGCCAGCCAACAGGGCGGCGGCAATCAGCCCCAGCATTTT.

V usage is TRBV9 and J usage is TRBJ2-1; 9 nucleotides agree with TRBD2. Germline-derived CDR1 and CDR2 are SGDLS and YYNGEE. CDR3 length equals 16 residues. With 4 bases clipped from V and 9 bases from J, the junction kept 14 bases outside the gene matches. CDR3 DNA: TGTGCCAGCAGCTCGATACCGGGACTAGCCGGCCGTGAGCAGTTCTTC. Encoded protein: CASSSIPGLAGREQFF.

J is TRBJ2-3 and V is TRBV5-4; 9 bases line up with TRBD2. CDR1 is SGHNT, CDR2 YYREEE, per germline (reference sequence). Germline trimming cut 0 bases from V and 3 bases from J; bases unmatched to any gene: 5. This CDR3 has 16 amino acids. The CDR3 coding sequence is TGTGCCAGCAGCTTGGTCGCGGGAGGGCGGACAGATACGCAGTATTTT. Its protein product is CASSLVAGGRTDTQYF. Full variable domain (missing parts from reference TRBV5-4 and TRBJ2-3): ETGVTQSPTHLIKTRGQQVTLRCSSQSGHNTVSWYQQALGQGPQFIFQYYREEENGRGNFPPRFSGLQFPNYSSELNVNALELDDSALYLCASSLVAGGRTDTQYFGPGTRLTVL.

This clone turned up a few times. This sequence joins TRBV19 and TRBJ1-1; 7 nucleotides line up with TRBD1. Looked up from germline, CDR1 is LNHDA and CDR2 is SQIVND (reference sequence). The V segment lost 4 bases and the J segment 9 bases; nucleotides outside the gene matches: 5. CDR3 length equals 12 residues. CDR3 protein: CASSNLQGQAFF. DNA of the CDR3: TGTGCCAGTAGTAACTTACAGGGGCAAGCTTTCTTT.

This clone has only a few counts. The chain employs TRBV30 and TRBJ1-5, with D hard to call. CDR1 and CDR2 from the germline V gene are GTSNPN and SVGIG (reference sequence). Trimming took 0 bases from V and 5 from J, leaving 5 bases between them. There are 12 residues in the CDR3. CDR3 loop: CAWSVADQPQHF. For the CDR3, the DNA is TGTGCCTGGAGTGTAGCCGATCAGCCCCAGCATTTT.